The 24 T cell receptor beta chains listed next were all sequenced from one sample in a study of cytomegalovirus exposure and HLA in healthy donors. The method was immunoSEQ multiplex PCR; TCRdb's version includes in-frame clones alone and lacks a portion of them. This table has about 97,000 clones, about 95% appearing once. What was sequenced was PBMCs. The receptors stem from a woman in her late teens or twenties in good health and CMV-seronegative.

The chain has TRBV9 and TRBJ2-1; 13 nucleotides agree with TRBD2. Germline CDR1 SGDLS, CDR2 YYNGEE. The ends lost 2 bases at V and 3 bases at J; junction bases unmatched: 11. The CDR3 runs 19 residues. CDR3 coding DNA: TGTGCCAGCAGCGTCACACTAGCGGGGGGGCCGGAAGACTACAATGAGCAGTTCTTC. Its protein product is CASSVTLAGGPEDYNEQFF.

This clone was observed once. V usage is TRBV5-4 and J usage is TRBJ2-1; TRBD2 matches 14 bases. CDR3 length equals 15 residues. J gave up 7 bases and V 0 bases, and 0 bases lay outside the gene matches. Germline-derived CDR1 and CDR2 are SGHNT and YYREEE (reference sequence). As DNA, the CDR3 is TGTGCCAGCAGCTTGGGACTAGCGGGAGGGAATGAGCAGTTCTTC. Translation gives CASSLGLAGGNEQFF. The entire variable domain, with the rest obtained from reference TRBV5-4 and TRBJ2-1, is as follows: ETGVTQSPTHLIKTRGQQVTLRCSSQSGHNTVSWYQQALGQGPQFIFQYYREEENGRGNFPPRFSGLQFPNYSSELNVNALELDDSALYLCASSLGLAGGNEQFFGPGTRLTVL.

The count of this clone is one. In nucleotides, the CDR3 is TGCGCCAGCAGCCAACACGACAGGGGGCACTACAATGAGCAGTTCTTC. Its translation: CASSQHDRGHYNEQFF. The chain carries TRBV4-3 and TRBJ2-1, with 10 bases identical to TRBD1. This CDR3 region has 16 residues. V lost 2 bases, J lost 3 bases, and 4 bases stayed unmatched. Germline loops: CDR1 LGHNA, CDR2 YSLEER.

This chain links TRBV9 with TRBJ2-1; D remains ambiguous. CDR1 SGDLS and CDR2 YYNGEE come from the germline V gene. The V end was cut by 0 bases, the J end by 6 bases, with 10 bases between. The CDR3 runs 14 residues. The CDR3 DNA follows: TGTGCCAGCAGCGTAGATCACTCCATCAATGAGCAGTTCTTC. Protein product: CASSVDHSINEQFF. The full variable domain, completed using reference TRBV9 and TRBJ2-1, is DSGVTQTPKHLITATGQRVTLRCSPRSGDLSVYWYQQSLDQGLQFLIQYYNGEERAKGNILERFSAQQFPDLHSELNLSSLELGDSALYFCASSVDHSINEQFFGPGTRLTVL.

The chain is built from TRBV29-1 and TRBJ2-3; the match to TRBD2 covers 8 bases. V dropped 4 bases and J dropped 2; count of bases not matched to a gene: 5. The CDR3 covers 14 residues. The germline CDR1 and CDR2 sequences are SQVTM and ANQGSEA. CDR3 sequence reads: CSVGVAGITDTQYF. CDR3 bases: TGCAGCGTTGGGGTAGCGGGGATCACAGATACGCAGTATTTT.

The J gene is TRBJ1-4, the V gene TRBV21-1. TRBV21-1 is recorded as a pseudogene. The CDR3 covers 18 residues. For the CDR3, the DNA is TGTGCCAGCAGCAAACTTCGCCGGGTACCTGCAACTAATGAAAAACTGTTTTTT. It codes for CASSKLRRVPATNEKLFF.

This clone is a singleton in its sample. The chain uses TRBV5-1 and TRBJ1-1, with 8 bases lining up with TRBD1. Germline CDR1 reads SGHRS; CDR2 reads YFSETQ. This CDR3 has 16 amino acids. Trimming removed 0 bases from V and 1 base from J; junction bases left unmatched: 5. The CDR3 DNA follows: TGCGCCAGCAGCTTGGTCGGGACAGGTGGGAACACTGAAGCTTTCTTT. Translation: CASSLVGTGGNTEAFF.

This clone has just one count. The V call is TRBV7-3, the J call TRBJ2-3; D is perhaps TRBD2 (6 bases). CDR1 and CDR2 (germline): SGHTA, FQGTGA. This CDR3 spans 18 amino acids. V shed 3 bases and J shed 0 bases, with 19 bases lying between them. The CDR3 protein is CASSFIAGTLPSTDTQYF. The CDR3 bases are TGTGCCAGCAGCTTCATCGCCGGGACTCTACCTAGCACAGATACGCAGTATTTT.

The CDR3 protein is CASSPRVGGEGNTEAFF. The CDR3 coding sequence is TGTGCCAGCTCACCGAGGGTAGGGGGTGAGGGGAACACTGAAGCTTTCTTT. The rearrangement links TRBV18 to TRBJ1-1; TRBD1 is a possible D gene (6 bases). Germline-derived CDR1 and CDR2 are KGHSH and LQKENI. The germline V and J ends were trimmed by 3 bases and 1 base, with 18 bases remaining between them. The CDR3 has 17 amino acids. The variable domain in full, completed from reference TRBV18 and TRBJ1-1, reads NAGVMQNPRHLVRRRGQEARLRCSPMKGHSHVYWYRQLPEEGLKFMVYLQKENIIDESGMPKERFSAEFPKEGPSILRIQQVVRGDSAAYFCASSPRVGGEGNTEAFFGQGTRLTVV.

The chain is built from TRBV9 and TRBJ1-1, with D perhaps TRBD1 (5 bases). The V and J ends lost 3 bases and 3 bases respectively, with 12 bases between them. The CDR3 totals 14 residues. Germline loops: CDR1 SGDLS, CDR2 YYNGEE. For the CDR3, the DNA is TGTGCCAGCAGCGCCCATGGGGGGGACACTGAAGCTTTCTTT. Translating gives CASSAHGGDTEAFF. The entire variable domain, with the rest obtained from reference TRBV9 and TRBJ1-1, is as follows: DSGVTQTPKHLITATGQRVTLRCSPRSGDLSVYWYQQSLDQGLQFLIQYYNGEERAKGNILERFSAQQFPDLHSELNLSSLELGDSALYFCASSAHGGDTEAFFGQGTRLTVV.

The CDR3 bases are TGCGCCAGCAGCCAAGACATGGCAGGGAATGAAAAACTGTTTTTT. Encoded protein: CASSQDMAGNEKLFF. The chain couples TRBV4-3 to TRBJ1-4, with a tentative D call TRBD1 (5 bases). V was pared by 0 bases and J by 5 bases, with 10 bases between. Germline V lookup: CDR1 LGHNA, CDR2 YSLEER. This CDR3 has 15 amino acids.

The rearrangement joins TRBV6-5 to TRBJ1-1; D possibly corresponds to TRBD1 (6 bases). The CDR3 consists of 15 residues. Looked up from germline, CDR1 is MNHEY and CDR2 is SVGAGI. The V and J ends lost 6 bases and 3 bases respectively, with 17 bases between them. Here the CDR3 DNA reads TGTGCCAGCAGCCGTGGAAGGGGGATGTACACTGAAGCTTTCTTT. It encodes CASSRGRGMYTEAFF.

This chain uses TRBV4-1 with TRBJ2-5; D is perhaps TRBD2 (6 bases). The CDR3 length is 16 residues. V shed 2 bases and J shed 13 bases, with 26 bases lying between them. Germline CDR1 and CDR2: MGHRA and YSYEKL. The CDR3 region is CASSQLGLADPYHLYF. The CDR3 region has the DNA TGCGCCAGCAGCCAACTCGGGTTAGCGGACCCCTACCACCTGTACTTC.

The chain links TRBV27 to TRBJ1-3; a weak D match, TRBD1 (6 bases). V shed 6 bases and J shed 4 bases, with 10 bases lying between them. The length of the CDR3 is 13 residues. From germline, CDR1 is MNHEY and CDR2 SMNVEV (reference sequence). For the CDR3, the DNA is TGTGCCAGCAGGCCGGGGGGCGGAAACACCATATATTTT. Translated: CASRPGGGNTIYF.

The chain couples TRBV18 to TRBJ2-2; 8 bases agree with TRBD2. The CDR3 is 16 amino acids. J lost 5 bases, V lost 3 bases, and 8 bases had no gene match. Germline V gene data show CDR1 as KGHSH and CDR2 as LQKENI. For the CDR3, the DNA is TGTGCCAGCTCACCCCGAGCGGGGGCGGCGACCGGGGAGCTGTTTTTT. This encodes CASSPRAGAATGELFF.

The rearrangement joins TRBV2 to TRBJ2-2; D may be TRBD1 (6 bases). The germline CDR1 and CDR2 sequences are SNHLY and FYNNEI. The germline V and J ends were trimmed by 3 bases and 3 bases, with 11 bases remaining between them. The CDR3 runs 15 residues. In nucleotides, the CDR3 is TGTGCCAGCAGTGATCAGGGGTTGGACACCGGGGAGCTGTTTTTT. It codes for CASSDQGLDTGELFF. The entire variable domain, with the rest obtained from reference TRBV2 and TRBJ2-2, is as follows: EPEVTQTPSHQVTQMGQEVILRCVPISNHLYFYWYRQILGQKVEFLVSFYNNEISEKSEIFDDQFSVERPDGSNFTLKIRSTKLEDSAMYFCASSDQGLDTGELFFGEGSRLTVL.

V and J are TRBV11-3 and TRBJ2-3; D is undetermined. CDR3 size: 14 residues. Trimming shortened V by 1 base and J by 1 base, and 6 bases separated the two germline ends. Germline CDR1 and CDR2: SGHNT and YENEEA. The CDR3 here is CASSLARGTDTQYF. The DNA of the CDR3 is TGTGCCAGCAGCTTAGCCCGGGGCACAGATACGCAGTATTTT.

The chain links TRBV6-5 to TRBJ2-2; D is uncertain. Trimming cost V 6 bases and J 5 bases, with 7 bases left between them. There are 12 residues in the CDR3. CDR1 and CDR2 (germline): MNHEY, SVGAGI. DNA of the CDR3: TGTGCCAGCAGCCCCGGGACCGGGGAGCTGTTTTTT. Amino acids: CASSPGTGELFF.

The chain recombines TRBV2 with TRBJ2-1, with TRBD2 as a possible D gene (6 bases). This CDR3 contains 16 residues. Germline values: CDR1 SNHLY, CDR2 FYNNEI. V gave up 4 bases and J gave up 4 bases, with 17 bases separating them. The CDR3 DNA reads TGTGCCAGCAGTGGGGTCGGCGGGGCTACTTACAATGAGCAGTTCTTC. Its protein product is CASSGVGGATYNEQFF.

The V and J genes are TRBV7-9 and TRBJ2-7; 9 bases align to TRBD2. CDR3 length: 15 amino acids. With V trimmed by 6 bases and J by 2 bases, 8 bases remained unmatched. Germline lookup yields CDR1 SEHNR and CDR2 FQNEAQ (reference sequence). For the CDR3, the DNA is TGTGCCAGCAGTTTCGGCGGGACTAGCACCTACGAGCAGTACTTC. Residues: CASSFGGTSTYEQYF.

The chain joins TRBV18 to TRBJ1-5; TRBD1 matches 7 bases. The CDR3 runs 16 residues. Looked up from germline, CDR1 is KGHSH and CDR2 is LQKENI. The trim removed 0 bases at V and 2 bases at J, leaving 4 bases unmatched. The CDR3 here is CASSPPKDRGNQPQHF. The CDR3 DNA is TGTGCCAGCTCACCACCTAAAGACAGGGGCAATCAGCCCCAGCATTTT.

The chain recombines TRBV28 with TRBJ1-5; D uncertain. CDR3 length equals 15 residues. CDR1 and CDR2 from the germline V gene are MDHEN and SYDVKM. Deletions cut 0 bases from V and 2 bases from J, with 8 bases between. CDR3: CASSLWREGNQPQHF. DNA of the CDR3: TGTGCCAGCAGTTTATGGCGGGAGGGCAATCAGCCCCAGCATTTT.

The chain has TRBV14 and TRBJ2-1; weak D call: TRBD1 (7 bases). There are 16 residues in the CDR3. V was trimmed by 1 base and J by 6 bases, leaving 16 bases between them. Germline loops: CDR1 SGHDN, CDR2 FVKESK. The CDR3 loop is CASSQGGRRDSNEQFF. The CDR3 bases are TGTGCCAGCAGCCAAGGTGGTAGGAGGGACAGCAATGAGCAGTTCTTC. The complete variable domain, with remaining parts taken from reference TRBV14 and TRBJ2-1, reads EAGVTQFPSHSVIEKGQTVTLRCDPISGHDNLYWYRRVMGKEIKFLLHFVKESKQDESGMPNNRFLAERTGGTYSTLKVQPAELEDSGVYFCASSQGGRRDSNEQFFGPGTRLTVL.

This chain uses TRBV6-4 with TRBJ2-2; 8 bases line up with TRBD1. Trimming took 2 bases from V and 4 from J; bases not matched to a gene: 6. CDR1 MRHNA and CDR2 SNTAGT come from the germline V gene. The CDR3 is made up of 16 amino acids. CDR3 residues: CASSDRTGSVTGELFF. For the CDR3, the DNA is TGTGCCAGCAGTGACCGGACAGGGAGTGTCACCGGGGAGCTGTTTTTT.